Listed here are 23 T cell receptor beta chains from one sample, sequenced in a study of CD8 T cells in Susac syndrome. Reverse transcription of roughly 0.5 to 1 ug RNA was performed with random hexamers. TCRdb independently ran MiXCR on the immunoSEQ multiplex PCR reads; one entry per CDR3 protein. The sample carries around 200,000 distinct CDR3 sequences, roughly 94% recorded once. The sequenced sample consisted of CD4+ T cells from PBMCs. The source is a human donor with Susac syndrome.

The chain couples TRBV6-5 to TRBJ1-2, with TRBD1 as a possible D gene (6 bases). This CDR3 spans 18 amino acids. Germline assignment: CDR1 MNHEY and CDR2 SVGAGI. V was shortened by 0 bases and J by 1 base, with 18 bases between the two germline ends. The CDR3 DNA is TGTGCCAGCAGTTACTCGACGAGGAGCAGGGACATTAACTATGGCTACACCTTC. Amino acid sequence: CASSYSTRSRDINYGYTF.

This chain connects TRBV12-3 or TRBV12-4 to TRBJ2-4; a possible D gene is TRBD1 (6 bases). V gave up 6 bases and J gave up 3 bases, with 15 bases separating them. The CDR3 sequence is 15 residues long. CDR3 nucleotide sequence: TGTGCCAGCAGAAGACAGGTCTCCTTCAAAAACATTCAGTACTTC. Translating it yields CASRRQVSFKNIQYF.

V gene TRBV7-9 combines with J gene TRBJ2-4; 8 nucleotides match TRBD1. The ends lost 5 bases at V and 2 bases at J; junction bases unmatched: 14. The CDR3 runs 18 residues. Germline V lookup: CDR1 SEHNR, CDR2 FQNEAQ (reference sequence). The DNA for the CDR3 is TGTGCCAGCAGCCCGAACAGGACAGGGAGTGGGCCCAAAAACATTCAGTACTTC. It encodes CASSPNRTGSGPKNIQYF.

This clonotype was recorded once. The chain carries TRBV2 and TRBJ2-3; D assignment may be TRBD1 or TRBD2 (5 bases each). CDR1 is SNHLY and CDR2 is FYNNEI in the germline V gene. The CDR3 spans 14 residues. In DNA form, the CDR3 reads TGTGCTGTCACGGGGCGGAGCAGCACAGATACGCAGTATTTT. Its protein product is CAVTGRSSTDTQYF.

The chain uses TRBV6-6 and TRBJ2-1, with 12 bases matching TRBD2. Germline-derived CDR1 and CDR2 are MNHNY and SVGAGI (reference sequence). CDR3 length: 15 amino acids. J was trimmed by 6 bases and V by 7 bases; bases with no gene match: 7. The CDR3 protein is CASTLAGGLGNEQFF. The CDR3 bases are TGTGCCAGCACCCTAGCGGGAGGGTTAGGCAATGAGCAGTTCTTC.

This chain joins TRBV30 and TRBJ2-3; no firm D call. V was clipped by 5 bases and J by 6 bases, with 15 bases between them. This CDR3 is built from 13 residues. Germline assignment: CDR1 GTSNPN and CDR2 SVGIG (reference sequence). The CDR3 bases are TGTGCCTGGGTAATCACCTTAGGGGATACGCAGTATTTT. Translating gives CAWVITLGDTQYF.

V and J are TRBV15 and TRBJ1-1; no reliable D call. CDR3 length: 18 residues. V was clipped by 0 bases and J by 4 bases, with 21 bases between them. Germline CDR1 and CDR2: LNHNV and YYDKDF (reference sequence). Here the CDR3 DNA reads TGTGCCACCAGCAGAGATACCCTACTTATGGCACCTGGCACTGAAGCTTTCTTT. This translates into CATSRDTLLMAPGTEAFF.

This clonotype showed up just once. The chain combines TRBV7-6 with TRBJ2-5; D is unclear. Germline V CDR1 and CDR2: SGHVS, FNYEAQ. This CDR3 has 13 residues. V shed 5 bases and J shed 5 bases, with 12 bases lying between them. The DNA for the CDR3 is TGTGCCAGCAGCGAAGTCCCGTTTGAGACCCAGTACTTC. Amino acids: CASSEVPFETQYF.

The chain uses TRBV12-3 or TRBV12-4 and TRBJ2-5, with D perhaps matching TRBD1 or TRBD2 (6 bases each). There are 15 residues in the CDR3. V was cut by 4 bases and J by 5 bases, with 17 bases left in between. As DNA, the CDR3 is TGTGCCAGCAGTTCTCAAGCCGGGGGCGGGGAGACCCAGTACTTC. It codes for CASSSQAGGGETQYF.

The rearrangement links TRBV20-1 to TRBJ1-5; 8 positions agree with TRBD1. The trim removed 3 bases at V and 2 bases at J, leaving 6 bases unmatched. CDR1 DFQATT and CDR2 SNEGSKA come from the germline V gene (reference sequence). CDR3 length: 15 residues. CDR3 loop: CSARSVTGGNQPQHF. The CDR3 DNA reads TGCAGTGCTAGGTCTGTGACAGGGGGCAATCAGCCCCAGCATTTT.

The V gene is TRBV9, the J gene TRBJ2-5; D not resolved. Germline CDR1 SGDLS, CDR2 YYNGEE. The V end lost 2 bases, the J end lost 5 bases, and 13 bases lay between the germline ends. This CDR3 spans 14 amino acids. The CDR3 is CASSVTDSFETQYF. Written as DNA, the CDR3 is TGTGCCAGCAGCGTCACAGATAGCTTCGAGACCCAGTACTTC.

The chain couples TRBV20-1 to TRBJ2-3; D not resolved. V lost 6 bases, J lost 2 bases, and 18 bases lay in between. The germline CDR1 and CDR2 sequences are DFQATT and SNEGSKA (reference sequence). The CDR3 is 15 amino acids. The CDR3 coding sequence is TGCAGTGCCCCTAAATACGGCGGCCCCACAGATACGCAGTATTTT. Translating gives CSAPKYGGPTDTQYF.

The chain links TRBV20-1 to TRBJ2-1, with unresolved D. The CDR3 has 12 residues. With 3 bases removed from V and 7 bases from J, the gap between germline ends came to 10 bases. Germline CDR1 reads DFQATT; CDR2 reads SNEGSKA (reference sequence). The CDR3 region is CSASETANEQFF. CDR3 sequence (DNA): TGCAGTGCTAGTGAAACGGCAAATGAGCAGTTCTTC.

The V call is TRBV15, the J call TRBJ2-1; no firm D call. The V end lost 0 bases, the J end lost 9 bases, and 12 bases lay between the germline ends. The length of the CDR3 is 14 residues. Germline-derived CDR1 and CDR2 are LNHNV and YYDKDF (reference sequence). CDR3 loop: CATSRDRGLGEQFF. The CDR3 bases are TGTGCCACCAGCAGAGATCGTGGGTTAGGTGAGCAGTTCTTC.

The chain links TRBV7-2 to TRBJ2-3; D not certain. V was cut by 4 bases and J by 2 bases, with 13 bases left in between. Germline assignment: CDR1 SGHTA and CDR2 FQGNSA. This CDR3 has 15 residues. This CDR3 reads CASSSAWGITDTQYF. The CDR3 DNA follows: TGTGCCAGCAGCTCAGCGTGGGGAATCACAGATACGCAGTATTTT. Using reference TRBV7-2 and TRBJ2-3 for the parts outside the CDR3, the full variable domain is GAGVSQSPSNKVTEKGKDVELRCDPISGHTALYWYRQSLGQGLEFLIYFQGNSAPDKSGLPSDRFSAERTGGSVSTLTIQRTQQEDSAVYLCASSSAWGITDTQYFGPGTRLTVL.

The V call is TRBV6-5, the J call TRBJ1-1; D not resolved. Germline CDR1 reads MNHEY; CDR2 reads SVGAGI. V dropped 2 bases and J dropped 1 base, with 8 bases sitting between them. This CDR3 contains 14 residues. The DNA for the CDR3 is TGTGCCAGCAGTTACGGAGCAGGGAACACTGAAGCTTTCTTT. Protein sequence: CASSYGAGNTEAFF.

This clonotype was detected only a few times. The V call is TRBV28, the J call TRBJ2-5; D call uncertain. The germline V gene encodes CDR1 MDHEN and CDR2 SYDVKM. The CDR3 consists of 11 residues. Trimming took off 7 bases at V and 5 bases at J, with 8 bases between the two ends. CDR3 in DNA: TGTGCCAGCACTCTTGGGGAGACCCAGTACTTC. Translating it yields CASTLGETQYF.

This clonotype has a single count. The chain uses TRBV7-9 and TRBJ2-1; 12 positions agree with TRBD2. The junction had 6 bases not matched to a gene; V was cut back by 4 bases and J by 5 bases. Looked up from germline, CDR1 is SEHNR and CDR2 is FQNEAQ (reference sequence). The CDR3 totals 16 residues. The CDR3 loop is CASSSRTSGAHNEQFF. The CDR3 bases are TGTGCCAGCAGCTCGAGGACTAGCGGGGCCCACAATGAGCAGTTCTTC.

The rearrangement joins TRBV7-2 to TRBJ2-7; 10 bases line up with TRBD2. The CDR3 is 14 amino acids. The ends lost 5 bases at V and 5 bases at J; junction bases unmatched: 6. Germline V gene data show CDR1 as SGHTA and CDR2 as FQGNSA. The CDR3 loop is CASSTRTSGHEQYF. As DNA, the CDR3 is TGTGCCAGCAGCACTCGGACTAGCGGCCACGAGCAGTACTTC.

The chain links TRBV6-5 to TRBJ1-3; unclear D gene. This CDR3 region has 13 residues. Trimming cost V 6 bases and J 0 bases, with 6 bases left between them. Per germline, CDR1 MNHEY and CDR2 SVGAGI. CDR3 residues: CASSDNSGNTIYF. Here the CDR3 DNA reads TGTGCCAGCAGCGACAACTCTGGAAACACCATATATTTT.

The CDR3 DNA reads as TGTGCTTCCCGGGGAGACGACAATGAGCAGTTCTTC. Translation: CASRGDDNEQFF. The chain uses TRBV19 and TRBJ2-1; D perhaps matches TRBD2 (5 bases). CDR3 length: 12 residues. The germline CDR1 and CDR2 sequences are LNHDA and SQIVND (reference sequence).

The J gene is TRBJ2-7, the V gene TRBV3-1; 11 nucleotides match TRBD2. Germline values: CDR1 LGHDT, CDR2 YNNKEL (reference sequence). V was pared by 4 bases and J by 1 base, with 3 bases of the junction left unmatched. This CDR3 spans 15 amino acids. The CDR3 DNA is TGTGCCAGCAGCCTGACTAGCGGGACTTCCTACGAGCAGTACTTC. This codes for CASSLTSGTSYEQYF.

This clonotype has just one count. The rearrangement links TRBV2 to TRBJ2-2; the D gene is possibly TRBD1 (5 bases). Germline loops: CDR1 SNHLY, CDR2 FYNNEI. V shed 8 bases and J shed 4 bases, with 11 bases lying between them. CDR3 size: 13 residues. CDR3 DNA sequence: TGTGCCAGCTCCAGGGTACTCACCGGGGAGCTGTTTTTT. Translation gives CASSRVLTGELFF.